This TCR beta chain was sequenced for a study of T cells after yellow fever vaccination (dated by TCRdb to about 2019). Regarding the complete study: Libraries from fractions with low cell numbers were prepared with the SMART-Seq v4 Ultra Low Input RNA kit. To follow T-cell clones before and after both primary and booster YFV17D yellow fever vaccination, bulk TCR alpha and beta repertoires underwent longitudinal sequencing. Two healthy male donors made up the cohort, one aged 18 to 29 years and the other aged 30 to 40 years. Blood was collected at multiple timepoints before and after primary and secondary immunization, and bulk PBMC replicates and cell subsets were isolated. Study-wide findings and limitations: A small fraction of clonotypes appeared in both the CD4 and CD8 compartments, likely as a result of convergent recombination. The secondary T-cell response was found to be weaker but faster than the primary response, with a peak reached on day 5 rather than on day 15. Computational filtering was needed because FACS-sorted repertoires could contain abundant contaminating clonotypes from the bulk population. Because the study included only a couple of donors, the extent to which the findings can be generalized is limited. Most clones expanded after primary vaccination were re-detected after the booster (around 96% of CD4 and 80% to 90% of CD8), suggesting broad memory maintenance.

The treatment or condition label of this sample denotes: live attenuated yellow fever vaccine strain. A standard Ficoll-Paque protocol was used to isolate PBMCs from peripheral blood. Dynabeads CD4 and CD8 positive selection kits were used to isolate the CD4 and CD8 T-cell fractions. TriZol was used to extract RNA from bulk PBMCs, CD4 and CD8 fractions, and dextramer-positive and dextramer-negative fractions. The table lists this clonotype with many counts. Its target antigen remains unknown. It has no much larger one-base neighbor in the sample; base qualities were not kept. The CDR3 covers 15 residues, taking in both the cysteine and the phenylalanine. Here the CDR3 DNA is all that survives: 45 bases in frame from base 1. Sequences SGHTA (CDR1) and FQGNSA (CDR2) are obtained from the germline V gene. Germline trimming: 3 bases from V, 6 bases from J; junction bases outside gene matches: 8. TCR cDNA was made using 5'RACE template switching, a step that added a universal primer site and unique molecular identifiers. Priming for cDNA synthesis came from both the TCR alpha and TCR beta constant segments. Libraries were amplified in two PCR steps, with sample barcodes and sequencing adapters added in the second step. Sequencing of libraries was performed on Illumina HiSeq 2500 (2x100 bp) or NovaSeq (2x150 bp). For the original study's pipeline: Demultiplexing of reads and collapsing into UMI consensus sequences were performed with MIGEC, and V(D)J alignment was carried out with MiXCR. Vaccine-responding clonotypes were identified with edgeR using replicate PBMC samples, with FDR below 0.01 and a log2 fold change above 5 up to day 15 being required. Each bulk clonotype was labeled CD4 or CD8 based on which sequenced repertoire, CD4 or CD8, contained the clonotype at higher abundance. Using fastp trimming at Q25 and MiXCR clonotype assembly, TCRdb reanalyzed the public sequencing data and kept in-frame beta chains. Rows with one shared CDR3 protein collapse into an entry with the most common genes and DNA. The V and J calls follow TCRdb's processing rather than the paper's. Present in this sample are more than 95,000 distinct CDR3 sequences, around 7.7% of which were seen just once. Of the sample, nearly 2.5% is held by the ten largest clones.

The clonotype was recovered from a man younger than 35 who received the YFV17D yellow fever vaccine. The source material was CD4+ T cells sorted from PBMCs, sampled 10 days after the first yellow fever vaccination. The V and J genes are TRBV7-2 and TRBJ1-2; 9 middle bases align to TRBD1. The CDR3 corresponds to CASSFGDRGNDGYTF. The nucleotide sequence reads TGTGCCAGCAGCTTCGGAGACAGGGGGAACGATGGCTACACCTTC.